This is a list of T cell receptor beta chains from one sample in a study of spatial heterogeneity in lung cancer. A single record per CDR3 protein comes from TCRdb applying MiXCR to the 5' RACE reads. The sample has around 120,000 distinct CDR3 sequences, 9.5% to 15% seen once. The sequencing here drew on PBMCs, taken at follow-up. All receptors derive from a male donor with early-stage non-small cell lung cancer. Both conserved end residues are part of each CDR3. A D gene is named only where the DNA matches it firmly. Where a row states a size, it is once, few, many or the class of an expanded clone; other rows omit it.

d_call,v_call,clone_size,j_call,cdr3_aa,cdr3_nt
-,TRBV6-6,-,TRBJ1-2,CASRLGHNYGYTF,TGTGCCAGCCGACTCGGGCACAACTATGGCTACACCTTC
TRBD1,TRBV29-1,-,TRBJ2-1,CSVGQGGSYNEQFF,TGCAGCGTGGGACAGGGGGGCTCCTACAATGAGCAGTTCTTC
-,TRBV7-6,few,TRBJ2-3,CASSLGGTPNTDTQYF,TGTGCCAGCAGCTTAGGCGGGACACCCAACACAGATACGCAGTATTTT
-,TRBV6-5,-,TRBJ2-7,CASSRTVDYEQYF,TGTGCCAGCAGTCGGACGGTCGACTACGAGCAGTACTTC
-,TRBV5-1,-,TRBJ2-5,CASGWQGYQETQYF,TGCGCCAGCGGTTGGCAGGGTTACCAAGAGACCCAGTACTTC
-,TRBV6-1,-,TRBJ1-2,CASSEVAGAKGNYGYTF,TGTGCCAGCAGTGAAGTCGCAGGGGCAAAGGGAAACTATGGCTACACCTTC
-,TRBV7-3,few,TRBJ1-6,CASSLRGSFNSPLHF,TGTGCCAGCAGCTTACGGGGATCTTTTAATTCACCCCTCCACTTT
-,TRBV7-2,-,TRBJ2-5,CASSPRLRELGETQYF,TGTGCCAGCAGCCCCCGACTCCGGGAGCTCGGAGAGACCCAGTACTTC
TRBD1,TRBV3-1,many,TRBJ1-4,CASSSYDRDREKLFF,TGTGCCAGCAGCTCCTACGACAGGGATCGAGAAAAACTGTTTTTT
TRBD2,TRBV5-5,many,TRBJ2-1,CASSRGSSGTYNEQFF,TGTGCCAGCAGCCGCGGGTCTAGCGGCACCTACAATGAGCAGTTCTTC
TRBD1,TRBV6-4,many,TRBJ2-2,CASSRQGTGELFF,TGTGCCAGCAGTAGACAGGGCACCGGGGAGCTGTTTTTT
TRBD1,TRBV28,-,TRBJ1-6,CASSPQGASYNSPLHF,TGTGCCAGCAGTCCACAGGGGGCCTCCTATAATTCACCCCTCCACTTT
-,TRBV7-9,many,TRBJ2-4,CASSPRDTLAKNIQYF,TGTGCCAGCAGCCCGAGGGACACTTTAGCCAAAAACATTCAGTACTTC
-,TRBV4-3,-,TRBJ1-4,CASSQQPGSQSQLFF,TGCGCCAGCAGCCAACAGCCGGGAAGTCAGAGCCAACTGTTTTTT
-,TRBV5-1,-,TRBJ2-7,CASSLNRGGEQYF,TGCGCCAGCAGCTTGAACAGGGGAGGCGAGCAGTACTTC
-,TRBV7-9,once,TRBJ1-3,CASRIGSSGNTIYF,TGTGCCAGCAGAATAGGGAGCTCTGGAAACACCATATATTTT
TRBD2,TRBV18,-,TRBJ2-3,CASSLSGGSDTQYF,TGTGCCAGCTCACTCAGCGGGGGCTCAGATACGCAGTATTTT
-,TRBV5-1,few,TRBJ2-7,CAPPLSRPPGREQYF,TGCGCCCCCCCCCTATCGCGGCCCCCTGGGCGAGAGCAGTACTTC
-,TRBV7-3,-,TRBJ2-1,CASSLWGANEQFF,TGTGCCAGCAGCTTATGGGGGGCCAATGAGCAGTTCTTC
-,TRBV6-1,-,TRBJ1-5,CASSEVRQFNQPQHF,TGTGCCAGCAGTGAAGTAAGACAATTCAATCAGCCCCAGCATTTT
-,TRBV4-1,few,TRBJ1-3,CASSRVPPGNTIYF,TGCGCCAGTTCCAGGGTGCCTCCTGGAAACACCATATATTTT
-,TRBV5-1,many,TRBJ1-6,CASREGQNNSPLHF,TGCGCCAGCAGGGAAGGACAGAATAATTCACCCCTCCACTTT
-,TRBV5-1,-,TRBJ2-5,CASSTGTHLQETQYF,TGCGCCAGCAGCACCGGGACCCACCTGCAAGAGACCCAGTACTTC
-,TRBV10-3,-,TRBJ2-3,CAISLGGTDTQYF,TGTGCCATCAGTTTAGGAGGAACAGATACGCAGTATTTT
TRBD2,TRBV30,few,TRBJ2-2,CAWRAQRGWNTGELFF,TGTGCCTGGAGAGCTCAGCGGGGCTGGAACACCGGGGAGCTGTTTTTT
TRBD1,TRBV29-1,many,TRBJ1-1,CSHRGLDTEAFF,TGCAGCCACAGGGGGCTGGACACTGAAGCTTTCTTT